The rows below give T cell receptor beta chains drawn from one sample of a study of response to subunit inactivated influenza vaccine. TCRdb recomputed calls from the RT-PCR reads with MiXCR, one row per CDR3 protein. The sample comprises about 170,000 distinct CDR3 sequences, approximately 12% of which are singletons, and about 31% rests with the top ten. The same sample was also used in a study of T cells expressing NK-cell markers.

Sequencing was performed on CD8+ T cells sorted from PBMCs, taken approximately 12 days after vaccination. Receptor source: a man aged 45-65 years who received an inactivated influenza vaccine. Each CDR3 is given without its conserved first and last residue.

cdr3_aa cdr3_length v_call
ASSQDRGDYEQY 12 TRBV4-1
ASSTVAGGPYNEQF 14 TRBV28
ASSLGRVLGTYQETQY 16 TRBV5-1
SVPWTASNYGYT 12 TRBV29-1
ASSWIIKLTGELF 13 TRBV5-6
ASSPLAGGTDTQY 13 TRBV7-9
ASSIMTDLNTEAF 13 TRBV19
ASSPRGHYNEQF 12 TRBV28
ASSLPGSSYEQY 12 TRBV7-9
ASSAGTVNTEAF 12 TRBV18
ASSLGQGTTEAF 12 TRBV12-3/TRBV12-4
ASSSLRDVGYEQY 13 TRBV7-2
ASSYALNSYNEQF 13 TRBV6-5
SVRGGDGISYNEQF 14 TRBV29-1
ASTVGQGRGYEQY 13 TRBV11-2
ASSYGRGVTSYEQY 14 TRBV6-2/TRBV6-3
ASSLLRQNTGELF 13 TRBV5-1
ASSPPEQGNEQF 12 TRBV3-1
ASSFILYEQY 10 TRBV12-3/TRBV12-4
SVDVFYEQY 9 TRBV29-1
ASGIAGATGELF 12 TRBV12-3/TRBV12-4
ASKVGLARTYEQY 13 TRBV6-1
ASSQDSGGRAANQY 14 TRBV4-1
ASTATSGVEDTQY 13 TRBV7-9